The subject of this entry is one T cell receptor (beta chain). This entry is derived from a study of shared T cell receptors in the human thymus. The CDR3 runs 15 residues. J gave up 2 bases and V 6 bases, and 8 bases lay outside the gene matches. CDR1 is MNHNS and CDR2 is SASEGT in the germline V gene. TCRdb keeps only in-frame clones here, not all; method: immunoSEQ multiplex PCR. The profile covers more than 550,000 clones, with 70% to 90% appearing a single time and over 0.008% taken by the ten largest. This same sample was also taken into another study, of human thymus T cells. This second report adds: Congenital heart defects were the reason for the corrective surgery that the donors, healthy Finnish infants, were having. Thymic tissue was derived from resections collected during corrective heart surgery. Gene usage (both V and J) appeared biased in thymic and blood repertoires. Related research described thymic repertoires that were highly overlapping among unrelated individuals.

The chain links TRBV6-1 to TRBJ2-7, with 9 bases fitting TRBD1. Input material: thymocytes. The sequence derives from a girl under three years old with a congenital heart defect. DNA for the CDR3: TGTGCCAGCAGGGGGTGGGACAGGGACACCTACGAGCAGTACTTC. Translating it yields CASRGWDRDTYEQYF.